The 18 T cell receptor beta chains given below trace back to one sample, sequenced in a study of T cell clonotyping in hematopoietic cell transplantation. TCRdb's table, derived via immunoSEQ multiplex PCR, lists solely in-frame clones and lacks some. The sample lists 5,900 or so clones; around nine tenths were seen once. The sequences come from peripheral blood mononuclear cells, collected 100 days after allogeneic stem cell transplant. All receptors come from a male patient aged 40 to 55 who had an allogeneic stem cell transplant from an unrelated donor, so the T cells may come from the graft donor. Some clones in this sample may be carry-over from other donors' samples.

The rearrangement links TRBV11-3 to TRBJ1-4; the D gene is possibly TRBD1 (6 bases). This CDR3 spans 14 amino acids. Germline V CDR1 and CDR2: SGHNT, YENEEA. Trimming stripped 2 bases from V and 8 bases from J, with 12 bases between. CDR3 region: CASSLSGEEEKLFF. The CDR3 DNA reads TGTGCCAGCAGCTTATCAGGGGAAGAAGAAAAACTGTTTTTT.

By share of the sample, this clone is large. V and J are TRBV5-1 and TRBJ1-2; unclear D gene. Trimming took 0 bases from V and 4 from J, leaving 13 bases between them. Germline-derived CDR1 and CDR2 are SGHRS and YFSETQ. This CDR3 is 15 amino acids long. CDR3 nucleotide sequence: TGCGCCAGCAGCTTGGATATGCCATGGAGCTATGGCTACACCTTC. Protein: CASSLDMPWSYGYTF.

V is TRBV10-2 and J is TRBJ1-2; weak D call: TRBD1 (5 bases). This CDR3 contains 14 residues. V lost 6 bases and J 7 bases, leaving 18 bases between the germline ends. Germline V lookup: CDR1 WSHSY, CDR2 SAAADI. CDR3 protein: CASRARRGDFGYTF. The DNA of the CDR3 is TGCGCCAGCAGAGCTCGTAGAGGGGATTTTGGCTACACCTTC.

DNA for the CDR3: TGTGCCAGCAGCCTAGGGGACACCACCTACGAGCAGTACTTC. Its translation: CASSLGDTTYEQYF. V gene TRBV7-2 combines with J gene TRBJ2-7, with a possible D match to TRBD1 (6 bases). V was trimmed by 5 bases and J by 2 bases, leaving 13 bases between them. Germline loops: CDR1 SGHTA, CDR2 FQGNSA. The CDR3 is 14 amino acids.

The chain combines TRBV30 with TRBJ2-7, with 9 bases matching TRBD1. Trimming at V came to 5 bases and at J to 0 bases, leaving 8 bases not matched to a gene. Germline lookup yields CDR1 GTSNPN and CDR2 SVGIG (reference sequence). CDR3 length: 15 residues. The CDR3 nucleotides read TGTGCCTGGCAAAACCGGGACAGGGTCTCCTACGAGCAGTACTTC. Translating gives CAWQNRDRVSYEQYF.

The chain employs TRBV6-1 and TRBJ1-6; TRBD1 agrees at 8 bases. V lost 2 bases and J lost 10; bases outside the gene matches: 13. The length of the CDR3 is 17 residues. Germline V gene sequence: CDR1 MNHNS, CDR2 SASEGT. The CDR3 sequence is CASSESSPQGARSPLHF. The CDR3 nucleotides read TGTGCCAGCAGTGAATCCTCCCCGCAGGGGGCCCGATCACCCCTCCACTTT.

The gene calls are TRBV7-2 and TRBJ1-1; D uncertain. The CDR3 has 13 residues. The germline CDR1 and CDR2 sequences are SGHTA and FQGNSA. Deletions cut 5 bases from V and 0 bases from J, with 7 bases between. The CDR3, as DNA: TGTGCCAGCAGCCTGGACTTGAACACTGAAGCTTTCTTT. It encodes CASSLDLNTEAFF.

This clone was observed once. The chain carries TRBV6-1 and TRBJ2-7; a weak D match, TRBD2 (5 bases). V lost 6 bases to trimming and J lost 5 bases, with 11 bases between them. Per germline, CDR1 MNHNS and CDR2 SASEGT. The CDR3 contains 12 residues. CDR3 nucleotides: TGTGCCAGCAGGGGTACGGGGAACGAGCAGTACTTC. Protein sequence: CASRGTGNEQYF.

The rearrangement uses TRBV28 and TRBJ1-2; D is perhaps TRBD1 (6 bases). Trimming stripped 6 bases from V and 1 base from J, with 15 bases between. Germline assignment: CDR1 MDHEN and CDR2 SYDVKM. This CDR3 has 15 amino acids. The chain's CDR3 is CASREEGGLNYGYTF. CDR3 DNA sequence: TGTGCCAGCAGGGAGGAGGGGGGTCTTAACTATGGCTACACCTTC.

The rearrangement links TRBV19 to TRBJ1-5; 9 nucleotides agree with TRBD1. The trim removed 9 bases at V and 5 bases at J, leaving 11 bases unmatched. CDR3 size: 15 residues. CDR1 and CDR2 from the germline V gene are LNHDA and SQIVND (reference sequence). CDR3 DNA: TGTGCCAGCTCACTTGACAGGGGGTTTTATCAGCCCCAGCATTTT. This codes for CASSLDRGFYQPQHF.

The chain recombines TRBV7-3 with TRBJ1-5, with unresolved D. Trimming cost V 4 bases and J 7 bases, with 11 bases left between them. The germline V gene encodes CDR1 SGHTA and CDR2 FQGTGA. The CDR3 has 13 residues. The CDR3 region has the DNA TGTGCCAGCAGCTCCCAGCAGGACCAGCCCCAGCATTTT. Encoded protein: CASSSQQDQPQHF.

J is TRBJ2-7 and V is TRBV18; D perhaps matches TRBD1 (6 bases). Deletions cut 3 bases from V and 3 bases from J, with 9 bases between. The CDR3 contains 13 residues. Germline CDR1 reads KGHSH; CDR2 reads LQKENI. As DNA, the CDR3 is TGTGCCAGCTCACCGGGACATGACTACGAGCAGTACTTC. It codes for CASSPGHDYEQYF.

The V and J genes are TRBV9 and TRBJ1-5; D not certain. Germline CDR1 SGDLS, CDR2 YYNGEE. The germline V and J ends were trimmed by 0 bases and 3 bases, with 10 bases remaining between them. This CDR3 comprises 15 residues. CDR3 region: CASSVGGNTNQPQHF. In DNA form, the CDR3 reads TGTGCCAGCAGCGTAGGAGGGAACACCAATCAGCCCCAGCATTTT.

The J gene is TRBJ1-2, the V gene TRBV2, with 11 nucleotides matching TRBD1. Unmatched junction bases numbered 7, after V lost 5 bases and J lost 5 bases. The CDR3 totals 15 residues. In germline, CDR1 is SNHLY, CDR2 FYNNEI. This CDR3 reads CASSQGQGAWYGYTF. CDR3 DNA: TGTGCCAGCAGTCAAGGACAGGGGGCTTGGTATGGCTACACCTTC.

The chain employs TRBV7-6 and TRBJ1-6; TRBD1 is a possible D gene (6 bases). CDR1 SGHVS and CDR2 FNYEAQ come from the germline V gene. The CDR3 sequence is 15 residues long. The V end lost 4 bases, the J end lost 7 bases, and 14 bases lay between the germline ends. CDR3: CASSYQDRTNSPLHF. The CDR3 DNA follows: TGTGCCAGCAGCTACCAAGACAGGACCAATTCACCCCTCCACTTT.

As DNA, the CDR3 is TGTGCCAGCAGCTTGACAGGAACAAATGAAAAACTGTTTTTT. Residues: CASSLTGTNEKLFF. The chain links TRBV7-9 to TRBJ1-4; a possible D gene is TRBD1 (6 bases). This CDR3 is built from 14 residues. Per the germline V gene, CDR1 is SEHNR and CDR2 is FQNEAQ (reference sequence). Trimming removed 3 bases at V and 5 bases at J, with 10 bases between.

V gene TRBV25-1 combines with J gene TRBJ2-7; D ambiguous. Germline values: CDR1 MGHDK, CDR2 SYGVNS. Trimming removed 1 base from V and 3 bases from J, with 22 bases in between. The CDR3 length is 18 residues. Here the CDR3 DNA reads TGTGCCAGCAGTGAATCGTCCTGGTGGCGGCAGGACCGCTACGAGCAGTACTTC. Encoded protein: CASSESSWWRQDRYEQYF.

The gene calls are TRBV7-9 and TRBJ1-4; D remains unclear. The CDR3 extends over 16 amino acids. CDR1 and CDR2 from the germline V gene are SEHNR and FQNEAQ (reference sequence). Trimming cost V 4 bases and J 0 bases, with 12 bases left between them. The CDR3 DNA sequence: TGTGCCAGCAGCTGGACGGCAGCTGCAACTAATGAAAAACTGTTTTTT. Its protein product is CASSWTAAATNEKLFF.